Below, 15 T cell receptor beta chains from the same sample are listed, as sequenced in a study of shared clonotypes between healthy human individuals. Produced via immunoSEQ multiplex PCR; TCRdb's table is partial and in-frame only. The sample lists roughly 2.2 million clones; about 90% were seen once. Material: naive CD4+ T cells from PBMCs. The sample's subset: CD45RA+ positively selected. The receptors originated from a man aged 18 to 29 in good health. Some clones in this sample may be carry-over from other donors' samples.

The CDR3 DNA follows: TGTGCCAGCAGTGAACCAACTTCGGGCGATACGCAGTATTTT. It is translated as CASSEPTSGDTQYF. V gene TRBV2 combines with J gene TRBJ2-3; the D is unclear. CDR3 length: 14 amino acids. From germline, CDR1 is SNHLY and CDR2 FYNNEI. V lost 2 bases and J 6 bases, leaving 12 bases between the germline ends.

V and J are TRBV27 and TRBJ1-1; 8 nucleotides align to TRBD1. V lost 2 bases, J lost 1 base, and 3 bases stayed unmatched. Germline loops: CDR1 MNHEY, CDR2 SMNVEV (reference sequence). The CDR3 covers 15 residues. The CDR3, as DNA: TGTGCCAGCAGTTTAAATGGACAGGGGAACACTGAAGCTTTCTTT. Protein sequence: CASSLNGQGNTEAFF.

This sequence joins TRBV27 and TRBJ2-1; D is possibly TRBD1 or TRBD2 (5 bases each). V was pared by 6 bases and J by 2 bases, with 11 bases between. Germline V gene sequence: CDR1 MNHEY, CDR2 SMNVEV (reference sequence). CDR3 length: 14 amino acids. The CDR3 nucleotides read TGTGCCAGCAGGGGGGTGGGAGCCTACAATGAGCAGTTCTTC. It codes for CASRGVGAYNEQFF.

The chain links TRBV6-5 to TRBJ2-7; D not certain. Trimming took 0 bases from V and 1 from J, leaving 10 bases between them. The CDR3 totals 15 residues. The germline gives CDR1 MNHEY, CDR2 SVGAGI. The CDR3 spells CASSYSRARSYEQYF. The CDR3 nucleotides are TGTGCCAGCAGTTACTCTCGCGCCCGATCCTACGAGCAGTACTTC.

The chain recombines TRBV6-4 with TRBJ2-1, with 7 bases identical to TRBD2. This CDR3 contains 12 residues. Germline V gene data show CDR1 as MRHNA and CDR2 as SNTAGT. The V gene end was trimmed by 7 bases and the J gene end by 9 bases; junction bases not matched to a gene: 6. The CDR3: CASTSGNGEQFF. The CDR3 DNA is TGTGCCAGCACTAGCGGTAACGGTGAGCAGTTCTTC.

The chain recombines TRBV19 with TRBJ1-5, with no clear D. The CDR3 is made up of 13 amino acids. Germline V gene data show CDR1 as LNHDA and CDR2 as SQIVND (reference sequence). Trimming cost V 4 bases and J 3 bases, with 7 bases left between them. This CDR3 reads CASSTWANQPQHF. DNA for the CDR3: TGTGCCAGTAGTACTTGGGCCAATCAGCCCCAGCATTTT.

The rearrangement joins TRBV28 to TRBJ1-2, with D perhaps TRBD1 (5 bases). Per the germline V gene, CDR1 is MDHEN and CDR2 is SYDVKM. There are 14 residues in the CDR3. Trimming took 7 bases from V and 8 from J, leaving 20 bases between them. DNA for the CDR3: TGTGCCAGCACCAAAGGGGCACGGGGGATCGGCTACACCTTC. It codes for CASTKGARGIGYTF.

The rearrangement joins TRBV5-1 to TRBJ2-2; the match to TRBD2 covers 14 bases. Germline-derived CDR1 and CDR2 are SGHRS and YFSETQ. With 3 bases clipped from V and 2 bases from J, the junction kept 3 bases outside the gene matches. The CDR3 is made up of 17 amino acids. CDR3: CASSSGTSGGNTGELFF. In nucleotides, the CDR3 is TGCGCCAGCAGCTCGGGGACTAGCGGGGGAAACACCGGGGAGCTGTTTTTT.

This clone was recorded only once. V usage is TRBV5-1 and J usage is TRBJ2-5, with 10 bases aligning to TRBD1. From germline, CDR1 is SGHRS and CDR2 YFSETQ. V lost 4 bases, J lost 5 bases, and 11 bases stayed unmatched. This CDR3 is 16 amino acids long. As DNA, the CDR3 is TGCGCCAGCAGCCCCCGTGGGGACAGGGGATGGGAGACCCAGTACTTC. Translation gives CASSPRGDRGWETQYF.

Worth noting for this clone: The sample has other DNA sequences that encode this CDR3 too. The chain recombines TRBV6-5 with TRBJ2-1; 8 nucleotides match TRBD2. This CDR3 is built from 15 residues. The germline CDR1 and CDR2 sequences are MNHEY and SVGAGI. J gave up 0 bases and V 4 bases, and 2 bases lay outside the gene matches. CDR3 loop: CASSLSGSSYNEQFF. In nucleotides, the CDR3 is TGTGCCAGCAGTTTAAGCGGGAGCTCCTACAATGAGCAGTTCTTC.

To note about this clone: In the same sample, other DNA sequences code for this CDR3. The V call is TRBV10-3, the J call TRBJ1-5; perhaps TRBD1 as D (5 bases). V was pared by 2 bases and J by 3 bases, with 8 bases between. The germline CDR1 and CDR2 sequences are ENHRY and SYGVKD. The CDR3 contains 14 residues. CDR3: CAISEGGTNQPQHF. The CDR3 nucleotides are TGTGCCATCAGTGAGGGGGGAACCAATCAGCCCCAGCATTTT.

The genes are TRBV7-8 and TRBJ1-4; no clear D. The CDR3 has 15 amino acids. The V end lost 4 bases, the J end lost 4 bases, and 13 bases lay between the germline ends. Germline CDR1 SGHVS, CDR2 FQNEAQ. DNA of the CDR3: TGTGCCAGCAGCTACCAGAGGCCTAATAATGAAAAACTGTTTTTT. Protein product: CASSYQRPNNEKLFF. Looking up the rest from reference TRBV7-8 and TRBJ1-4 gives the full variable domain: GAGVSQSPRYKVAKRGQDVALRCDPISGHVSLFWYQQALGQGPEFLTYFQNEAQLDKSGLPSDRFFAERPEGSVSTLKIQRTQQEDSAVYLCASSYQRPNNEKLFFGSGTQLSVL.

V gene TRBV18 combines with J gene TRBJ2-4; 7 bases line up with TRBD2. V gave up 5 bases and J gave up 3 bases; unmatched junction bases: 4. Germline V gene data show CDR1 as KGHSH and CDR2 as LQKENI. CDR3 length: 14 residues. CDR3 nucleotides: TGTGCCAGCTCAACTAGCGTTGGCAAAAACATTCAGTACTTC. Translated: CASSTSVGKNIQYF.

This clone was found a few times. The CDR3 region is CASGGWAGAEAFF. CDR3 in DNA: TGTGCCAGCGGAGGATGGGCAGGGGCTGAAGCTTTCTTT. The J gene is TRBJ1-1, the V gene TRBV7-9, with a tentative D call TRBD1 (6 bases). V was shortened by 8 bases and J by 6 bases, with 16 bases between the two germline ends. This CDR3 is 13 amino acids long. CDR1 is SEHNR and CDR2 is FQNEAQ in the germline V gene (reference sequence).

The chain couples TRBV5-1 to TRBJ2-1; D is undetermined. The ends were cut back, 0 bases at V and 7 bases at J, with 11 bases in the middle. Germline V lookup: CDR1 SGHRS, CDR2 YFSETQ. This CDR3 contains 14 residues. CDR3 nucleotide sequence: TGCGCCAGCAGCTTGGGGCCTCCACGGAATGAGCAGTTCTTC. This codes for CASSLGPPRNEQFF.